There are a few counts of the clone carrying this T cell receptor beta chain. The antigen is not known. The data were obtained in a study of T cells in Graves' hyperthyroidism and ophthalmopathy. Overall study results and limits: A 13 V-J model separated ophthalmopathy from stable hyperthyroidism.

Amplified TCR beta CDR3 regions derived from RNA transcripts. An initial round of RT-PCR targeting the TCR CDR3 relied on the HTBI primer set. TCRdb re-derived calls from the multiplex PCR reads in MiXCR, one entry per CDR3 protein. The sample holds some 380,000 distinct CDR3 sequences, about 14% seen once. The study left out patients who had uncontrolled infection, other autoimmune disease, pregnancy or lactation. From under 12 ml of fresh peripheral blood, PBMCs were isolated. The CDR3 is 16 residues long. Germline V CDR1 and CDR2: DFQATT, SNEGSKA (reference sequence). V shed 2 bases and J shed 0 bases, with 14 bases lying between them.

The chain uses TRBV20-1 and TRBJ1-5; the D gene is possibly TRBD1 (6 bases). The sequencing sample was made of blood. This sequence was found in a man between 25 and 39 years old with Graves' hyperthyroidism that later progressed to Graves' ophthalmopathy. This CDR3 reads CSARRSLGGSNQPQHF. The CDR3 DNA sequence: TGCAGTGCTAGAAGGTCTTTAGGGGGTAGCAATCAGCCCCAGCATTTT.